This T cell receptor beta chain was profiled in a study of CD8+ T cells in alopecia areata (dated by TCRdb to between 2018 and 2020). In the study overall: Treated patients were enrolled in an open-label pilot trial of oral tofacitinib, 5 to 10 mg twice daily, for moderate-to-severe alopecia areata. Tofacitinib was given for 6 to 18 months, followed by 6 months of follow-up off drug to assess delayed response and recurrence. Tofacitinib-treated patients had biopsies at baseline and at 4 and 24 weeks of treatment, with a later scalp biopsy in several patients. The RNA source kit depended on sample type: the PAXgene miRNA kit for fixed scalp, the miRNeasy kit for PBMCs, and the RNeasy kit for mouse skin. The SALT score, which quantifies the percentage of affected scalp surface area, was used to measure disease severity in treated patients. Scalp clonality was compared across normal scalp (n=4), patchy alopecia areata scalp (n=8), and alopecia totalis/universalis scalp (n=8). The study used high-throughput TCRbeta sequencing to examine T cell clonal expansion in alopecia areata, in both the C3H/HeJ mouse model and human patients. TCRbeta CDR3 regions were amplified by immunoSEQ multiplex PCR using 35 Vbeta forward and 13 Jbeta reverse primers. Human TCRbeta sequencing covered scalp tissue and sorted CD4+ and CD8+ peripheral blood T cells from patchy and totalis/universalis alopecia areata patients and healthy controls. The paper as a whole reports these results and caveats: Shared TCR sequences between patients were less evident than in mice, which may be partly attributable to HLA diversity in the patient population. Many expanded lesional clones were found to persist in scalp and blood during tofacitinib treatment, and relapse after treatment cessation may be partly explained by this persistence. Because the treated cohort was small and included a single nonresponder, larger studies are needed to assess links between baseline CD8+ expansion and response. Unlike mouse skin, where gammadelta T cells dominate, normal human skin contains resident alphabeta T cells that get sequenced too, which complicates analysis of the scalp TCR repertoire. Lesional scalp, especially in alopecia totalis/universalis, showed higher clonality and more expanded CD8+ clones than normal scalp, suggesting antigenic drive. Scalp clonality and the number of expanded CD8+ clones among the top 100 scalp clones were significantly decreased by tofacitinib.

Receptor libraries were prepared by the immunoSEQ multiplex PCR assay. RNA was extracted from all samples and reverse transcribed into cDNA as template for TCR sequencing. SuperScript III was used for first-strand cDNA synthesis, primed with a 2:1 mix of oligo-dT and random hexamers. A synthetic immune receptor repertoire was used to assess amplification bias, and residual bias was removed computationally. Regarding the original processing steps: Raw reads were preprocessed for error removal, and CDR3 was defined according to IMGT conventions as running from the conserved cysteine to phenylalanine. To get clonality, Shannon entropy was normalized by log2 of the number of productive unique TCRs and the result was subtracted from 1. Whether scalp clones were CD4 or CD8 was inferred by matching scalp TCRbeta sequences against CD4 and CD8 repertoires sorted from blood. TCRdb re-hosts the immuneACCESS table, in-frame sequences only. Its copies lack some clones; in the studies checked, an unresolved V gene accounts for under half of them, and the cause for the rest is not known. V, J and clone size are those of that table, while D and trimming were read from the DNA. The sample has about 140,000 clones on record, 82% of them singletons. Of the sample, 20% to 25% is held by the ten largest clones.

In the paper's terms, the time point label means: roughly 27 days on oral tofacitinib. In light of the paper, this sample's treatment or condition label describes: oral pan-JAK inhibitor, 5-10 mg twice daily. From alopecia areata patients, peripheral blood was collected along with lesional scalp punch biopsies. PBMCs were separated by density centrifugation and stained for CD3, CD4 and CD8, after which CD4+ and CD8+ T cells were sorted on a FACSAria. About this clone: It has no known antigen specificity. No base qualities exist here, and no much larger clone lies one base off it.

Via the germline V gene, CDR1 is SGHRS and CDR2 YFSETQ. There are 16 amino acids in the CDR3, from cysteine to phenylalanine inclusive. Left in the record is the CDR3 DNA by itself, 48 bases read in frame from the first base. V drops 3 bases and J drops 1 base, leaving 16 bases in between. The receptor was derived from a human donor with alopecia areata. Recombination connected TRBV5-1 to TRBJ1-1, with no D gene named confidently. Sequences were derived from CD8+ T cells sorted from blood, sampled at week 4, from a patient treated with tofacitinib. For the CDR3, the sequence is CASSSPDGRENTEAFF. The bases read TGCGCCAGCAGCTCCCCCGACGGGAGGGAGAACACTGAAGCTTTCTTT.